What follows is one T cell receptor (beta chain) and its context. The entry originates in a study of cytomegalovirus exposure and HLA in healthy donors. The CDR3 sequence is 14 residues long. Trimming pared 4 bases from V and 1 base from J, leaving 10 bases between. Germline assignment: CDR1 SQVTM and CDR2 ANQGSEA. Libraries were prepared by immunoSEQ multiplex PCR; TCRdb keeps only in-frame clonotypes and omits some of them. The sample carries approximately 150,000 clones, roughly nine tenths recorded once. The sequencing input was PBMCs. This chain connects TRBV29-1 to TRBJ1-4; D remains unclear. The receptor's source is a woman under 30 in good health and CMV-seropositive. CDR3 protein: CSVGGLGTNEKLFF. The DNA of the CDR3 is TGCAGCGTTGGAGGGTTGGGAACTAATGAAAAACTGTTTTTT.